This T cell receptor beta chain was retrieved from a study of Graves' ophthalmopathy and Graves' hyperthyroidism. This clonotype appeared many times. Scientists amplified the TCR beta CDR3 regions from RNA transcripts. HTBI primers were used in a first-round RT-PCR, which preceded a second-round multiplex PCR. TCRdb re-called the multiplex PCR reads with MiXCR, one entry per CDR3 protein. The table has 1 million to 1.3 million distinct CDR3 sequences, less than 45% seen once; the top ten hold 8.5% to 14%. Deletions cut 0 bases from V and 4 bases from J, with 4 bases between. Germline V CDR1 and CDR2: SGDLS, YYNGEE. The CDR3 is made up of 13 amino acids.

The sequence was collected from an adult man with Graves' hyperthyroidism. Sequencing used peripheral blood or thyroid tissue (not recorded which). The chain links TRBV9 to TRBJ2-2; the D is unclear. The CDR3 region is CASSVVFTGELFF. For the CDR3, the DNA is TGTGCCAGCAGCGTAGTGTTCACCGGGGAGCTGTTTTTT.